A single sample is the source of the 20 T cell receptor beta chains below, sequenced in a study of cytomegalovirus exposure and HLA in healthy donors. The PCR made use of 60 Vbeta and 13 Jbeta primers. The assay was immunoSEQ multiplex PCR, and TCRdb's table has in-frame clones only and misses some. The table includes about 140,000 clones, about four fifths detected once. The sequenced sample was PBMCs. The receptors shown here come from a middle-aged man in good health and CMV-seronegative.

The V gene is TRBV27, the J gene TRBJ1-1, with 8 bases identical to TRBD1. V lost 4 bases to trimming and J lost 3 bases; unmatched junction nucleotides: 13. The germline gives CDR1 MNHEY, CDR2 SMNVEV (reference sequence). This CDR3 spans 17 amino acids. CDR3 protein: CASSSTGGERFYTEAFF. CDR3 in DNA: TGTGCCAGCAGTTCAACAGGGGGGGAGAGGTTTTACACTGAAGCTTTCTTT.

The chain carries TRBV7-8 and TRBJ1-3, with D tentatively TRBD1 (5 bases). CDR1 and CDR2 from the germline V gene are SGHVS and FQNEAQ. The V and J ends lost 2 bases and 6 bases respectively, with 17 bases between them. The CDR3 runs 16 residues. The CDR3 DNA reads as TGTGCCAGCAGCTTACAGGGAAGCGGGGTCGTAAACACCATATATTTT. This gives the protein CASSLQGSGVVNTIYF. Variable domain in full (rest from reference TRBV7-8 and TRBJ1-3): GAGVSQSPRYKVAKRGQDVALRCDPISGHVSLFWYQQALGQGPEFLTYFQNEAQLDKSGLPSDRFFAERPEGSVSTLKIQRTQQEDSAVYLCASSLQGSGVVNTIYFGEGSWLTVV.

This clone was seen only a few times. This chain connects TRBV7-9 to TRBJ2-2, with 8 bases that match TRBD2. This CDR3 comprises 15 residues. Per germline, CDR1 SEHNR and CDR2 FQNEAQ (reference sequence). V trimming: 1 base; J trimming: 7 bases; junction bases outside the gene matches: 5. The DNA of the CDR3 is TGTGCCAGCAGCTTAGTTAGCGGGAAGGTCGGGGAGCTGTTTTTT. Translating it yields CASSLVSGKVGELFF.

The table lists this clone with a count of one. The chain is built from TRBV5-1 and TRBJ2-3, with 10 bases fitting TRBD1. Germline CDR1 and CDR2: SGHRS and YFSETQ. V dropped 3 bases and J dropped 3; count of bases not matched to a gene: 7. This CDR3 spans 16 amino acids. The CDR3 here is CASSSTGGGGTDTQYF. The CDR3 region has the DNA TGCGCCAGCAGCTCGACAGGGGGCGGGGGGACAGATACGCAGTATTTT.

The gene calls are TRBV28 and TRBJ1-1; D remains ambiguous. V shed 4 bases and J shed 1 base, with 7 bases lying between them. The CDR3 totals 13 residues. Germline values: CDR1 MDHEN, CDR2 SYDVKM. The CDR3 region has the DNA TGTGCCAGCAGTTCTACCCCGAACACTGAAGCTTTCTTT. Translated, it gives CASSSTPNTEAFF. The full variable domain, with the rest looked up from reference TRBV28 and TRBJ1-1, is DVKVTQSSRYLVKRTGEKVFLECVQDMDHENMFWYRQDPGLGLRLIYFSYDVKMKEKGDIPEGYSVSREKKERFSLILESASTNQTSMYLCASSSTPNTEAFFGQGTRLTVV.

The J gene is TRBJ2-2, the V gene TRBV18; D possibly corresponds to TRBD2 (5 bases). This CDR3 region has 15 residues. Germline CDR1 KGHSH, CDR2 LQKENI. Deletions cut 8 bases from V and 8 bases from J, with 21 bases between. CDR3 DNA: TGTGCCAGCCGACTAACATCTACCTATGCGGGGGAGCTGTTTTTT. This translates into CASRLTSTYAGELFF.

This chain uses TRBV12-5 with TRBJ2-7; 10 positions agree with TRBD1. In germline, CDR1 is LGHNT, CDR2 FRNRAP. After removal of 1 base from V and 0 bases from J, the junction contained 6 bases not matched to a gene. This CDR3 has 17 amino acids. The CDR3 region is CASGLGQGAESSYEQYF. In DNA form, the CDR3 reads TGTGCTAGTGGTTTGGGACAGGGGGCCGAAAGCTCCTACGAGCAGTACTTC.

This chain connects TRBV7-7 to TRBJ2-5; TRBD2 matches at 11 bases. This CDR3 is built from 14 residues. J was trimmed by 3 bases and V by 3 bases; bases with no gene match: 0. Germline V lookup: CDR1 SSHAT, CDR2 FNYEAQ (reference sequence). The CDR3: CASSFSGGEETQYF. In nucleotides, the CDR3 is TGTGCCAGCAGCTTTAGCGGGGGGGAAGAGACCCAGTACTTC.

The chain has TRBV6-6 and TRBJ2-7, with 8 positions matching TRBD2. The CDR3 length is 14 residues. Trimming cost V 6 bases and J 6 bases; bases outside gene matches: 10. CDR1 is MNHNY and CDR2 is SVGAGI in the germline V gene (reference sequence). The DNA of the CDR3 is TGTGCCAGCAGGGAAGACGGACTAGCTAGCGAGCAGTACTTC. This encodes CASREDGLASEQYF.

This clone appeared once. The V and J genes are TRBV4-1 and TRBJ1-4; a weak D match, TRBD1 (6 bases). Germline V gene lookup returns CDR1 MGHRA and CDR2 YSYEKL. The V end lost 4 bases, the J end lost 7 bases, and 19 bases lay between the germline ends. CDR3 length: 16 amino acids. Here the CDR3 reads CASSPRTGTTSEKLFF. CDR3 nucleotide sequence: TGCGCCAGCAGCCCAAGAACCGGGACAACCTCTGAAAAACTGTTTTTT.

Note on this clone: At one end, the junction sequence differs from germline, possibly due to a read error. This chain links TRBV6-1 with TRBJ1-5; no clear D gene. Germline CDR1 MNHNS, CDR2 SASEGT. CDR3 length: 15 residues. The CDR3 sequence is CATLLDLTSNQPQQF. The CDR3 region has the DNA TGTGCCACCTTGTTGGACTTAACAAGCAATCAGCCCCAGCAGTTT.

The chain has TRBV7-2 and TRBJ1-5; tentative D call: TRBD1 (5 bases). The V end lost 3 bases, the J end lost 4 bases, and 13 bases lay between the germline ends. The CDR3 contains 15 residues. Germline CDR1 is SGHTA and CDR2 is FQGNSA. CDR3 sequence reads: CASSFEVGLNQPQHF. CDR3 nucleotide sequence: TGTGCCAGCAGCTTTGAGGTGGGGCTAAATCAGCCCCAGCATTTT.

CDR3 sequence reads: CASSQDLRLHETQYF. The CDR3 nucleotides read TGTGCCAGCAGCCAAGATCTCCGACTACACGAGACCCAGTACTTC. This sequence joins TRBV4-2 and TRBJ2-5, with D perhaps TRBD2 (5 bases). This CDR3 contains 15 residues. Trimming pared 0 bases from V and 5 bases from J, leaving 13 bases between. CDR1 and CDR2 from the germline V gene are LGHNA and YNFKEQ.

The chain couples TRBV13 to TRBJ2-1; TRBD2 agrees at 8 bases. Unmatched junction bases numbered 9, after V lost 2 bases and J lost 9 bases. Germline V lookup: CDR1 PRHDT, CDR2 FYEKMQ (reference sequence). This CDR3 spans 15 amino acids. CDR3 sequence (DNA): TGTGCCAGCAGCTTAAGCGGGGGCCATCGGGGTGAGCAGTTCTTC. Amino acid sequence: CASSLSGGHRGEQFF.

J is TRBJ1-1 and V is TRBV19, with 7 bases that match TRBD1. The CDR3 runs 14 residues. The V segment lost 3 bases and the J segment 4 bases; nucleotides outside the gene matches: 5. The germline CDR1 and CDR2 sequences are LNHDA and SQIVND (reference sequence). The CDR3 DNA reads as TGTGCCAGTAGTATTGAGGGGGCGCCCACTGAAGCTTTCTTT. Translating it yields CASSIEGAPTEAFF.

This chain connects TRBV19 to TRBJ1-4, with no clear D. This CDR3 is built from 12 residues. Germline V gives CDR1 LNHDA, CDR2 SQIVND (reference sequence). Trimming took off 5 bases at V and 6 bases at J, with 7 bases between the two ends. This CDR3 reads CASSRRDEKLFF. For the CDR3, the DNA is TGTGCCAGTAGTCGCCGGGATGAAAAACTGTTTTTT.

The CDR3 reads CSVEATGGPNYGYTF. In DNA, the CDR3 is TGCAGCGTTGAAGCGACAGGAGGCCCTAACTATGGCTACACCTTC. The rearrangement links TRBV29-1 to TRBJ1-2; TRBD1 is a possible D gene (6 bases). The V end was cut by 1 base, the J end by 0 bases, with 12 bases between. Looked up from germline, CDR1 is SQVTM and CDR2 is ANQGSEA. The CDR3 has 15 amino acids.

The V gene is TRBV11-2, the J gene TRBJ1-2; D not resolved. Germline V CDR1 and CDR2: SGHAT, FQNNGV. The CDR3 length is 15 residues. With 4 bases removed from V and 2 bases from J, the gap between germline ends came to 14 bases. The CDR3, as DNA: TGTGCCAGCAGCTACCATGGAGAAAGAAACTATGGCTACACCTTC. It specifies CASSYHGERNYGYTF.

This chain uses TRBV6-1 with TRBJ1-6; 9 nucleotides line up with TRBD1. The CDR3 spans 14 residues. CDR1 is MNHNS, CDR2 SASEGT, per germline. Unmatched junction bases numbered 2, after V lost 3 bases and J lost 8 bases. The CDR3 DNA is TGTGCCAGCAGTGAGGGACAGGGAGATTCACCCCTCCACTTT. It encodes CASSEGQGDSPLHF.

This clone was seen only once. The V call is TRBV6-1, the J call TRBJ2-7; the D gene is possibly TRBD2 (6 bases). In germline, CDR1 is MNHNS, CDR2 SASEGT. The ends were cut back, 3 bases at V and 0 bases at J, with 6 bases in the middle. This CDR3 is 13 amino acids long. The CDR3 loop is CASSEGGSYEQYF. CDR3 DNA sequence: TGTGCCAGCAGTGAGGGGGGCTCCTACGAGCAGTACTTC.